Listed below are T cell receptor beta chains from one sample, sequenced in a study of blood T cell repertoires in COVID-19. The method was immunoSEQ multiplex PCR; TCRdb's version includes in-frame clones alone and lacks a portion of them. The data contain almost 250,000 clones, about 82% of them singletons. Sequenced: peripheral blood. The receptors were gathered from a woman older than 75 with COVID-19, enrolled during active disease. Each CDR3 is given with its conserved first and last residue. Each record gives: J gene, D gene, V gene, clone size, CDR3 protein, CDR3 DNA. A D gene is named only where the DNA matches it firmly. Some rows have no size entry. The others give once, few or many, or a class for an expanded clone.

J gene: TRBJ1-1
D gene: -
V gene: TRBV9
clone size: -
CDR3 protein: CASSIGQRSNTEAFF
CDR3 DNA: TGTGCCAGCAGCATTGGACAGCGTTCGAACACTGAAGCTTTCTTT

J gene: TRBJ1-1
D gene: -
V gene: TRBV19
clone size: few
CDR3 protein: CASSPLDRTAFF
CDR3 DNA: TGTGCCAGTAGTCCCCTAGACCGAACAGCTTTCTTT

J gene: TRBJ1-1
D gene: TRBD1
V gene: TRBV2
clone size: -
CDR3 protein: CASSGDSLNTEAFF
CDR3 DNA: TGTGCCAGCAGTGGGGACAGCCTAAACACTGAAGCTTTCTTT

J gene: TRBJ2-2
D gene: TRBD1
V gene: TRBV5-1
clone size: -
CDR3 protein: CASSLYRGNTGELFF
CDR3 DNA: TGCGCCAGCAGCTTATACAGGGGAAACACCGGGGAGCTGTTTTTT

J gene: TRBJ1-5
D gene: -
V gene: TRBV19
clone size: -
CDR3 protein: CATRRQEYQPQHF
CDR3 DNA: TGTGCCACCCGAAGACAGGAGTATCAGCCCCAGCATTTT

J gene: TRBJ1-5
D gene: -
V gene: TRBV30
clone size: -
CDR3 protein: CAWSPSGSSQPQHF
CDR3 DNA: TGTGCCTGGAGTCCGTCAGGGTCAAGTCAGCCCCAGCATTTT

J gene: TRBJ1-2
D gene: TRBD1
V gene: TRBV19
clone size: few
CDR3 protein: CASTSGTERYGYTF
CDR3 DNA: TGTGCCAGTACCTCCGGGACAGAACGCTATGGCTACACCTTC

J gene: TRBJ2-3
D gene: -
V gene: TRBV2
clone size: -
CDR3 protein: CASTILRDTQYF
CDR3 DNA: TGTGCCAGCACCATCCTGAGGGATACGCAGTATTTT

J gene: TRBJ1-4
D gene: -
V gene: TRBV18
clone size: -
CDR3 protein: CASSPLAGNEKLFF
CDR3 DNA: TGTGCCAGCTCACCTTTGGCAGGGAATGAAAAACTGTTTTTT

J gene: TRBJ2-5
D gene: TRBD2
V gene: TRBV9
clone size: -
CDR3 protein: CASSVAPSGGQETQYF
CDR3 DNA: TGTGCCAGCAGCGTAGCTCCTAGCGGGGGGCAAGAGACCCAGTACTTC

J gene: TRBJ1-2
D gene: -
V gene: TRBV19
clone size: -
CDR3 protein: CASSFRRGDGYTF
CDR3 DNA: TGTGCCAGTAGTTTCAGACGCGGCGATGGCTACACCTTC

J gene: TRBJ1-1
D gene: TRBD1
V gene: TRBV10-3
clone size: -
CDR3 protein: CAISGTGENTEAFF
CDR3 DNA: TGTGCCATCAGTGGGACAGGGGAAAACACTGAAGCTTTCTTT

J gene: TRBJ2-2
D gene: -
V gene: TRBV18
clone size: -
CDR3 protein: CASSPPRNTGELFF
CDR3 DNA: TGTGCCAGCTCACCACCCAGGAACACCGGGGAGCTGTTTTTT

J gene: TRBJ2-3
D gene: -
V gene: TRBV7-2
clone size: few
CDR3 protein: CASSTLSGDTQYF
CDR3 DNA: TGTGCCAGCAGCACCCTTAGCGGAGATACGCAGTATTTT

J gene: TRBJ1-2
D gene: -
V gene: TRBV4-2
clone size: -
CDR3 protein: CASSQETTANYGYTF
CDR3 DNA: TGTGCCAGCAGCCAAGAAACAACAGCTAACTATGGCTACACCTTC

J gene: TRBJ1-6
D gene: TRBD1
V gene: TRBV27
clone size: -
CDR3 protein: CASRSRDRFSSYNSPLHF
CDR3 DNA: TGTGCCAGCAGATCCAGGGACAGATTTAGCTCCTATAATTCACCCCTCCACTTT